A selection of T cell receptor beta chains follows, all from one sample in a study of T cells after yellow fever vaccination. TCRdb fed the 5' RACE reads into MiXCR, producing one record per CDR3 protein. The sample contains under 100,000 distinct CDR3 sequences, around 5.8% of which appear only once. The material was CD8+ T cells sorted from PBMCs, obtained 10 days after the yellow fever booster vaccination. These receptors were taken from a man aged 18-30 years who received the YFV17D yellow fever vaccine. Both conserved end residues are part of each CDR3.

J gene: TRBJ2-7; V gene: TRBV20-1; CDR3 protein: CSARDMQGDSYEQYF
J gene: TRBJ2-7; V gene: TRBV9; CDR3 protein: CASSLEGSARSYEQYF
J gene: TRBJ1-1; V gene: TRBV24-1; CDR3 protein: CATSVRGPVTEAFF
J gene: TRBJ1-2; V gene: TRBV13; CDR3 protein: CASSLWDSYGYTF
J gene: TRBJ2-1; V gene: TRBV6-5; CDR3 protein: CASEGGNEQFF
J gene: TRBJ2-1; V gene: TRBV5-4; CDR3 protein: CASSSRDHTNGEQFF
J gene: TRBJ2-2; V gene: TRBV24-1; CDR3 protein: CATSDPGTVNTGELFF
J gene: TRBJ1-5; V gene: TRBV19; CDR3 protein: CASSITGSTPTPQHF
J gene: TRBJ2-2; V gene: TRBV5-1; CDR3 protein: CASALGVNTGELFF
J gene: TRBJ2-5; V gene: TRBV20-1; CDR3 protein: CSAREGSYGTQYF
J gene: TRBJ1-3; V gene: TRBV6-2/TRBV6-3; CDR3 protein: CASSYSPGDRTSGNTIYF
J gene: TRBJ2-5; V gene: TRBV29-1; CDR3 protein: CSVELVGTQYF
J gene: TRBJ2-7; V gene: TRBV4-3; CDR3 protein: CASSQDRGRSYEQYF
J gene: TRBJ1-2; V gene: TRBV7-9; CDR3 protein: CASSDRGFDYGYTF
J gene: TRBJ2-1; V gene: TRBV29-1; CDR3 protein: CSVGQGEDNEQFF
J gene: TRBJ2-1; V gene: TRBV7-2; CDR3 protein: CASSFRWGEQFF
J gene: TRBJ2-3; V gene: TRBV11-2; CDR3 protein: CASSLEITSGGVTDTQYF
J gene: TRBJ2-3; V gene: TRBV23-1; CDR3 protein: CASSPHPGDTQYF
J gene: TRBJ2-3; V gene: TRBV5-4; CDR3 protein: CASSPRGASTDTQYF
J gene: TRBJ2-5; V gene: TRBV29-1; CDR3 protein: CSVEIAGGEETQYF
J gene: TRBJ1-1; V gene: TRBV20-1; CDR3 protein: CSATGQMNTEAFF
J gene: TRBJ1-5; V gene: TRBV4-2; CDR3 protein: CASSQELGDNNQPQHF
J gene: TRBJ2-5; V gene: TRBV20-1; CDR3 protein: CSARRSVGQETQYF
J gene: TRBJ2-7; V gene: TRBV29-1; CDR3 protein: CSVEVDRGPPIDEQYF
J gene: TRBJ1-4; V gene: TRBV4-3; CDR3 protein: CASSHGQGGEKLFF
J gene: TRBJ1-1; V gene: TRBV27; CDR3 protein: CASSLEGLMDTEAFF
J gene: TRBJ2-2; V gene: TRBV7-2; CDR3 protein: CASRDQGAWSGELFF
J gene: TRBJ2-1; V gene: TRBV5-1; CDR3 protein: CASSLELGVWDNEQFF
J gene: TRBJ2-7; V gene: TRBV10-3; CDR3 protein: CAISGGDSYEQYF
J gene: TRBJ2-7; V gene: TRBV27; CDR3 protein: CASSQWGGTRNEKYF
J gene: TRBJ2-3; V gene: TRBV6-5; CDR3 protein: CARASPCEDTQYF
J gene: TRBJ2-1; V gene: TRBV4-2; CDR3 protein: CASSQASGGAYEQFF
J gene: TRBJ2-3; V gene: TRBV6-4; CDR3 protein: CASSDRGDTDTQYF
J gene: TRBJ2-1; V gene: TRBV7-6; CDR3 protein: CASSLGISGVYEQFF
J gene: TRBJ2-3; V gene: TRBV7-9; CDR3 protein: CASSPRGRGFRLAVYTDTQYF
J gene: TRBJ2-3; V gene: TRBV19; CDR3 protein: CASSRGQGANTQYF
J gene: TRBJ2-1; V gene: TRBV2; CDR3 protein: CASSVGIRGEQFF
J gene: TRBJ1-2; V gene: TRBV6-2/TRBV6-3; CDR3 protein: CATRSGAEGYTF
J gene: TRBJ2-4; V gene: TRBV18; CDR3 protein: CASAFETGDIQYF